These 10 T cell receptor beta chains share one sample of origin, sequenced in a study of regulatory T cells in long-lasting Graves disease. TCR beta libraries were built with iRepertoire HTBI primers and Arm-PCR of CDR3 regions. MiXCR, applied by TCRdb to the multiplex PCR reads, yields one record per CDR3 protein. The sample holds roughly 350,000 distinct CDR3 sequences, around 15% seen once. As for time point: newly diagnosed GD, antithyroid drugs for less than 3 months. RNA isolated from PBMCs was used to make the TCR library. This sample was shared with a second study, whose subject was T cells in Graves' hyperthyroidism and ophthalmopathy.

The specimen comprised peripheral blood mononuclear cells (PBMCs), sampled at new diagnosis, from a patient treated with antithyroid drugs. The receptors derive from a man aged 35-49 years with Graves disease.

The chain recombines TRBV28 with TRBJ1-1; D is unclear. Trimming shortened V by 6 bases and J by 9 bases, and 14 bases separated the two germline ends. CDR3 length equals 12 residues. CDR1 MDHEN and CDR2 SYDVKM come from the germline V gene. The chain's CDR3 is CASRADGYKAFF. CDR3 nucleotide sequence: TGTGCCAGCAGAGCGGACGGATACAAAGCTTTCTTT.

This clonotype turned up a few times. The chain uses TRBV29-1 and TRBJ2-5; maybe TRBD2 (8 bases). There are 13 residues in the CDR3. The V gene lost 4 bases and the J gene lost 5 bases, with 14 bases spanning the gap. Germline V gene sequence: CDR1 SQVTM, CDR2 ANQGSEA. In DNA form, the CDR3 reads TGCAGCGTTGGGACAGGCGGGGGGGAGACCCAGTACTTC. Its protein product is CSVGTGGGETQYF. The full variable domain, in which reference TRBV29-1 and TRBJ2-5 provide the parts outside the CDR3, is SAVISQKPSRDICQRGTSLTIQCQVDSQVTMMFWYRQQPGQSLTLIATANQGSEATYESGFVIDKFPISRPNLTFSTLTVSNMSPEDSSIYLCSVGTGGGETQYFGPGTRLLVL.

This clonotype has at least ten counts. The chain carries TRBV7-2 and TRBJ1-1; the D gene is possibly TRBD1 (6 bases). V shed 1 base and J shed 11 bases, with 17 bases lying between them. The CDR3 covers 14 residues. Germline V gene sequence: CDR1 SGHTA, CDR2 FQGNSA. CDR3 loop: CASSLVAGDPLAFF. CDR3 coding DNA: TGTGCCAGCAGCTTAGTAGCAGGGGATCCTCTTGCTTTCTTT.

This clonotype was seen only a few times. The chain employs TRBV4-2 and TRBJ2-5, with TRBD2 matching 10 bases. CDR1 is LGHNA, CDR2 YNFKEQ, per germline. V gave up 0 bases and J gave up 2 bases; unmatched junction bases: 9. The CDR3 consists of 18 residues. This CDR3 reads CASSQDLASGGGQETQYF. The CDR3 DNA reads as TGTGCCAGCAGCCAAGATCTGGCCAGCGGGGGGGGACAAGAGACCCAGTACTTC.

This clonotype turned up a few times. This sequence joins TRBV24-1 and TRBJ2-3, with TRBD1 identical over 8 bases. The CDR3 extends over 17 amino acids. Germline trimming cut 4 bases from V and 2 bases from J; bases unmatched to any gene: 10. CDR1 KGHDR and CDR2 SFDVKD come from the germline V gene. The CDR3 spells CATSEPGQGYDTDTQYF. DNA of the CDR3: TGTGCCACCAGTGAACCCGGACAGGGCTACGACACAGATACGCAGTATTTT.

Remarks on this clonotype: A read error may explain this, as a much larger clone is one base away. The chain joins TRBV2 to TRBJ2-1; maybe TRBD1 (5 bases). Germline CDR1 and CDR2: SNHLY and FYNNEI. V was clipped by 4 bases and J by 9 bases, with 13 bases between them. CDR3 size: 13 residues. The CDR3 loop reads CASSGQILGEQFF. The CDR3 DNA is TGTGCCAGCAGTGGACAGATTCTTGGTGAGCAGTTCTTC.

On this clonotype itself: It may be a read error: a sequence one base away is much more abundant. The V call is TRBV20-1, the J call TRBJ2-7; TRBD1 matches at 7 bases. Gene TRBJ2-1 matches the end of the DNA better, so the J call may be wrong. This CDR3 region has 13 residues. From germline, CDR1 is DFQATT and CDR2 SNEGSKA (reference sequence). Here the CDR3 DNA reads TGCAGTGCTAGAGGCAGGGGGTTAGAGACCCAGTTCTTC. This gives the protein CSARGRGLETQFF.

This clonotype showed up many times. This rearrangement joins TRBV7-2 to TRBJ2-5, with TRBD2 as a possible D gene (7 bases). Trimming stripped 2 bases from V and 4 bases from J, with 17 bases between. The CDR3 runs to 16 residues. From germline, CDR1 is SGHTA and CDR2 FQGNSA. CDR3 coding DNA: TGTGCCAGCAGCTTATACCGGGGCGGGGGCTTAGAGACCCAGTACTTC. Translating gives CASSLYRGGGLETQYF.

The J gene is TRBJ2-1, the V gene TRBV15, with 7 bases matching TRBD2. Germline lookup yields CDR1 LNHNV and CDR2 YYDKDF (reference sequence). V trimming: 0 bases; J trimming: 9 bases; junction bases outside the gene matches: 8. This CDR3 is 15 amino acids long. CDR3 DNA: TGTGCCACCAGCAGAGATGGCGGGGGTAGTAGTGAGCAGTTCTTC. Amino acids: CATSRDGGGSSEQFF.

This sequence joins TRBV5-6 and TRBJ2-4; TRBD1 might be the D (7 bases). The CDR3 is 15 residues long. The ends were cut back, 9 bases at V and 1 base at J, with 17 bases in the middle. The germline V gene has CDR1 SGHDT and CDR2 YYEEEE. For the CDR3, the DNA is TGTGCCACCAACAGGGGTGGGGGGGCCAAAAACATTCAGTACTTC. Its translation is CATNRGGGAKNIQYF.